The TCR beta chain under discussion was sequenced for a study of cytomegalovirus exposure and HLA in healthy donors. Findings of the study overall: Most TCR sequences were uncommon, yet certain public TCRs appeared in many donors. A later analysis linked a missense DCLRE1C variant to TCR beta V- and J-gene trimming. Presence/absence results assume similar sequencing depth per donor, which may not hold.

Of note for this clone: The antigen is undetermined.

It was with 60 Vbeta and 13 Jbeta primers that the PCR ran. Clones were read by immunoSEQ multiplex PCR, and TCRdb kept only the in-frame ones, dropping some. The sample has approximately 100,000 clones; around 10% are singletons. Germline loops: CDR1 LNHDA, CDR2 SQIVND (reference sequence). V lost 5 bases, J lost 4 bases, and 5 bases stayed unmatched. The CDR3 consists of 15 residues. The J gene is TRBJ1-5, the V gene TRBV19, with 10 bases fitting TRBD1. Sequences were obtained from PBMCs. The receptor was isolated from a man aged 35 to 55 in good health and CMV-seropositive. The CDR3 bases are TGTGCCAGTAGTCTCGACAGGGGGCGGAATCAGCCCCAGCATTTT. Its translation: CASSLDRGRNQPQHF.